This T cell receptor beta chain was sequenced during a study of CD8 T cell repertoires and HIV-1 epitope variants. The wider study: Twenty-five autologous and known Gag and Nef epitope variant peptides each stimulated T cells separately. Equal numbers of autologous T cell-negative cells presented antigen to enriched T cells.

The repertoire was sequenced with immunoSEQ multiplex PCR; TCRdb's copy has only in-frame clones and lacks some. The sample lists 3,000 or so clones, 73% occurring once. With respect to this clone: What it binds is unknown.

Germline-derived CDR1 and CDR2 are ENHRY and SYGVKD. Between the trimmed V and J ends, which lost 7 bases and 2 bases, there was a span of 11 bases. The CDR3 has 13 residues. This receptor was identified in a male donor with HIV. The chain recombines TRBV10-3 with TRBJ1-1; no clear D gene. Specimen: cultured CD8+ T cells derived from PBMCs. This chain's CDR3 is CAITLDGNTEAFF. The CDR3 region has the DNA TGTGCCATCACTTTGGACGGAAACACTGAAGCTTTCTTT.